This section outlines one T cell receptor (beta chain) sequence together with its context. Its antigen is not yet known. Base qualities are missing; no much larger clone stands one base away. The library was made by the immunoSEQ multiplex PCR assay. The study's processing was this. To diagnose cytomegalovirus status from the catalog of TCR beta chain sequences, a statistical classification framework was built. TCRdb limited this immuneACCESS table to in-frame rearrangements with V and J called. A share of clones is missing; checked studies link under half to unresolved V genes, and the rest is unexplained. Clone size and V and J calls were adopted from that table, with D and trimming inferred from the DNA. This sample holds about 130,000 clones; roughly nine tenths were observed only once. Together, the top ten hold 8% to 9.5% of the sample. Separate from the roughly 630-subject first cohort, the validation cohort of about 110 subjects was the group to which the donors belonged.

These data belong to a study of cytomegalovirus exposure and HLA in healthy donors (dated by TCRdb to the late 2010s). In the study overall: The 500 to 700 repertoires of the first cohort and the 110 or so validation repertoires were produced on the same platform, according to a later analysis. Along with the roughly 670-subject first cohort, a separate validation cohort of more than 90 different subjects was used. The study aimed to test whether signatures of past pathogen exposure could be identified by cataloging public T cell receptors. To predict cytomegalovirus infection status, the study brought together high-throughput TCR immunosequencing, statistical association of individual TCRs with disease status, and machine learning. Study-wide findings and limitations: The study listed 150 to 200 TCR beta chains as associated with cytomegalovirus. In both the original and validation cohorts, the classifier was reported to diagnose cytomegalovirus status with high specificity and sensitivity. It was suggested by the authors that the approach could potentially be generalized to other disease states and immunological phenotypes. Of the cluster scores, about 94% were above 0 in a later analysis, which found that TCRs clustered in the first cohort also tended to co-occur in the 110 or so validation repertoires. A few of the identified cytomegalovirus-associated TCR beta chains were confirmed in vitro to be specific for cytomegalovirus antigens. Most TCR sequences were observed very rarely across donors, whereas some public TCRs were present in many individuals. All 120 or so repertoires were used to score co-occurrence in the validation cohort in a later analysis, because that analysis had no HLA typing for the cohort.

A distance of 13 bases separates the germline ends of V and J, which lose 4 bases and 3 bases respectively. The CDR3 covers 14 residues, taking in both the cysteine and the phenylalanine. The only DNA kept is the CDR3, 42 bases in frame from the first base. For CDR1 and CDR2, the germline V gene (reference sequence) lists SEHNR and FQNEAQ. The sequence joins TRBV7-9 to TRBJ2-7; the D gene identity is not certain. The clonotype was recovered from a woman younger than 35 in good health and CMV-seropositive. Sequenced material: PBMCs. The CDR3 region has the sequence CASSSPIPYYEQYF. At the DNA level, the sequence is TGTGCCAGCAGCTCCCCCATACCCTACTACGAGCAGTACTTC.